The T cell receptor (beta chain) described here comes from a study of T-cell memory formation after mild COVID-19 (dated by TCRdb to the early 2020s). For the study in its entirety: Most TCR sequence clusters were specific to one of the two donors. Two young, previously healthy adult volunteers made up the cohort, one male and one female. In a couple of donors, T-cell clones that expanded and contracted after mild COVID-19 were followed by sequencing TCRalpha and TCRbeta repertoires longitudinally.

PBMCs were isolated by Ficoll-Paque density gradient centrifugation. General findings and caveats noted by the study authors: Contracting CD4+ clones turned up mainly in the CM and EM memory subsets, whereas EMRA was where CD8+ clones were enriched. Whether the second-wave clones peaking on day 37 were SARS-CoV-2 specific was not confirmed. Only a couple of mild cases were covered by the study, and larger cohorts that include severe cases with pre-infection samples were considered necessary. Some responding clones were detected in pre-infection memory, suggesting pre-existing cross-reactive memory T cells joined the SARS-CoV-2 response. Clones that contracted from day 15 to 85 showed balanced CD4/CD8 phenotypes, whereas a second wave of clones that expanded from day 15 to 37 leaned towards CD4+.

The reads were generated on an Illumina NovaSeq 6000. TCRalpha and TCRbeta cDNA libraries were constructed by 5'RACE with constant-segment primers, with sample barcodes and unique molecular identifiers being introduced. RNA was extracted from every sample with Trizol reagent. Libraries were amplified in two PCR steps, with a second sample barcode and Illumina TruSeq adapters added in the second step. Sequencing of libraries was performed on an Illumina NovaSeq with 2 x 150 bp paired-end reads. Concerning the study's data processing: Reads were demultiplexed and collapsed into UMI-guided consensus sequences with migec v1.2.7. Using mixcr v2.1.11, UMI consensuses were aligned to TRA and TRB V and J templates and then assembled into clonotypes. Expanded or contracted clonotypes were those called significant by both edgeR and NoisET, with noise models trained on biological replicates. For edgeR calls, the cutoffs were a false discovery rate-adjusted p below 0.01 and a log2 fold-change threshold of 1. As an exploratory analysis of dynamics, max-normalized trajectories of the 1000 most abundant clonotypes were examined with PCA combined with hierarchical clustering. Separately sequenced CD4+ and CD8+ repertoires were used to assign a CD4 or CD8 phenotype to each responding clone. TCRdb redid the processing of the public reads, applying fastp at Q25 and MiXCR, and retained in-frame beta chains. Duplicate CDR3 protein sequences are folded into a single record with the most common DNA and genes. TCRdb's processing, not the authors' own work, is the source of the V and J calls. This sample holds tens of thousands of distinct CDR3 sequences; over 6.5% were observed only once. 0.65% to 0.85% of the sample is in the top ten clones.

This clonotype was found many times. Its antigen is not yet known. It has no much larger one-base neighbor in the sample; base qualities were not kept. The CDR1 and CDR2 encoded by the germline V gene (reference sequence) are DFQATT and SNEGSKA. Reading from cysteine to phenylalanine, the CDR3 counts 11 amino acids. Kept here is only the CDR3 DNA, which spans 33 bases and is read in frame from base 1. The germline ends are 8 bases apart after V is trimmed by 3 bases and J by 5 bases. This clonotype was sampled from an adult who had mild COVID-19 (a few samples of this study predate the infection). The sample titles of this study are shuffled in the database, so cell type and time point are left out. The sample was PBMCs or a T cell subset sorted from them (not recorded which). The sequence is built from TRBV20-1 and TRBJ2-7; TRBD2 might be the D gene, on 5 matching bases. CDR3 protein: CSARTKHEQYF. The sequenced DNA: TGCAGTGCTAGGACTAAACACGAGCAGTACTTC.